This T cell receptor beta chain comes out of a study of cytomegalovirus exposure and HLA in healthy donors. Study overall: There were roughly 80 million unique TCRs (from HLA-typed donors) in an early data release.

Study-wide results and caveats: Some highly shared sequence variants likely arose as a pipeline artifact. Productive rates of about 87% or about 30% were seen for most TCR beta V segments in an earlier analysis. For presence/absence analyses, sequencing depth was assumed to be roughly uniform across donors.

This CDR3 is 15 amino acids long. V was pared by 5 bases and J by 0 bases, with 13 bases between. Germline-derived CDR1 and CDR2 are MDHEN and SYDVKM. With regard to this clone: Its antigen is not identified.

The primer mix had 60 Vbeta and 13 Jbeta primers. Sequencing used immunoSEQ multiplex PCR; TCRdb keeps in-frame clones, though not all of them. The listing records approximately 190,000 clones. What was sequenced was PBMCs. V and J are TRBV28 and TRBJ1-2; D unclear. This receptor was identified in a man aged 25 to 40 in good health and CMV-seronegative. Here the CDR3 DNA reads TGTGCCAGCAGTCACGGGCGGGCCACTAACTATGGCTACACCTTC. This encodes CASSHGRATNYGYTF.